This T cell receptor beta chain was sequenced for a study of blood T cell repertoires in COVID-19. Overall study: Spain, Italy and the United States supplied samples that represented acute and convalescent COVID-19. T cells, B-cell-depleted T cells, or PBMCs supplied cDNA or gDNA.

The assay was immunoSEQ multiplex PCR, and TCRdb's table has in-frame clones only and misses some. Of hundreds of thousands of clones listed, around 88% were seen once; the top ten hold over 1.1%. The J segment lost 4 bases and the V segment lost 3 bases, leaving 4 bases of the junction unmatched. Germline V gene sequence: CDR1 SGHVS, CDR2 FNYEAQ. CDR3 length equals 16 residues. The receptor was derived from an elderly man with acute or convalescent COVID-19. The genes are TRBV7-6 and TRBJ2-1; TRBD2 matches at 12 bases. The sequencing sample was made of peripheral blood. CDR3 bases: TGTGCCAGCAGCTTCTCGGGACTAGCGGGTTACAATGAGCAGTTCTTC. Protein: CASSFSGLAGYNEQFF.